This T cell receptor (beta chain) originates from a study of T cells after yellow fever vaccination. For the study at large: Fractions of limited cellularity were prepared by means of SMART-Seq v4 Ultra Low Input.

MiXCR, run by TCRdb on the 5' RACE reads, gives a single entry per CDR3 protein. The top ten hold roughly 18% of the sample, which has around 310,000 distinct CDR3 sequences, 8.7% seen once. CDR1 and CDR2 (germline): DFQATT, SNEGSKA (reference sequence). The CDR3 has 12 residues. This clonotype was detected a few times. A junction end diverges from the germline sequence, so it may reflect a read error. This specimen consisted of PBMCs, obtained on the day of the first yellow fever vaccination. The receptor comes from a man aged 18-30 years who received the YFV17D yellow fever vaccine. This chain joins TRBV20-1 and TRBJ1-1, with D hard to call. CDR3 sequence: CSARDPVAEAVF. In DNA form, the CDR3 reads TGCAGTGCTAGAGACCCTGTGGCTGAAGCTGTCTTT.